The T cell receptor beta chain under discussion was sequenced for a study of shared clonotypes between healthy human individuals (dated by TCRdb to the early 2020s). Concerning the study at large: The cohort included a few men and two women between 18 and 49 years of age. For each donor, three plates each were used for CD4 naive and CD4 memory, two plates were used for CD8 naive, and one plate was used for CD8 memory. To estimate repertoire size and how much clonotypes are shared between individuals, the study performed deep sequencing of blood TCR repertoires from a few healthy adults. To increase sequencing depth and limit assay-specific biases, TCR repertoire library preparation and sequencing were carried out by different laboratories using diverse techniques. Leukapheresis yielded between about 0.85 and 10 billion PBMCs per donor.

Here is what the overall study found, with its caveats: Naive subsets generally had larger estimated clonotype richness than memory subsets. Because the study included only a small number of donors, the genetic and exposure-history diversity represented was limited. Across a handful of donors, 5% to 6% of naive CD4, over 3% of naive CD8, approximately 2.5% of memory CD4, and approximately 0.4% of memory CD8 clonotypes were shared. Clonotypes shared by all four sorted-subset donors showed higher generation probabilities than non-shared clonotypes. Incomplete sequencing was indicated by rarefaction of sorted-subset datasets, despite the large sequencing depth. Sampling was restricted to blood, and TCR repertoires in tissues likely differ from the TCR repertoires found in blood. Pairwise subsampling indicated that sequencing depth was expected to affect the degree of clonotype sharing among donors.

Using the deep immunoSEQ assay, TCR CDR3 regions were amplified from genomic DNA by multiplex PCR. Genomic DNA extracted from each cell subset was distributed evenly over all wells of several immunoSEQ 96-well plates, and each plate served as one replicate. For sorted subsets, 200 to 250 ng genomic DNA, equal to tens of thousands of T cell genomes, was loaded into each replicate PCR. Purified libraries were measured with a Qubit 3.0 fluorometer, size-checked on a Bioanalyzer 2100, and measured again with the KAPA Library Quantification kit. Every immunoSEQ 96-well plate was sequenced on a separate single-read 150-cycle Illumina NextSeq 550 flow cell. The original pipeline was this. Because the immunoSEQ output included only junctional sequences and no quality scores, the filtering could not be the same as the filtering used for full-length reads. To assign V/J genes and CDR3, sequences were annotated against IMGT germline references using PyIR, a Python wrapper for IgBLAST v1.9. Reads were filtered out if the reads had weak V/J assignments (E-value above 1e-6), no CDR3, stop codons, out-of-frame junctions, or ambiguous translated residues. A V3J clonotype was defined by an identical inferred V gene, J gene, and CDR3 amino acid sequence. Percentage overlap between repertoires was calculated by dividing the number of shared unique clonotypes by the size of the smaller repertoire. Richness of each repertoire was evaluated using RTK rarefaction, the Chao1 estimator, and Recon v2.1 estimates of unobserved clonotypes. OLGA was used to compute generation probabilities for all TCRbeta clonotypes that the gDNA method yielded from a handful of donors. TCRdb obtained this table from immuneACCESS and retained in-frame rearrangements with V and J assigned. These tables miss some clones; where compared with another copy, unresolved V genes account for less than half of the shortfall, and the remainder is unexplained. V and J calls and clone size are copied from that table; D and trimming were computed from the DNA. The sample yields some 2,500,000 clones; approximately 94% were counted once. The ten largest clones capture 0.36% of the sample.

Healthy HIV-negative adults with no recently reported acute infections or vaccinations were included as donors. All donors were Caucasian adults living in Nashville, Tennessee, USA. Magnetic negative selection was used to enrich CD4+ T cells, after which naive cells were positively selected on CD45RA and the negative fraction became the memory subset. After blood collection by leukapheresis, PBMCs were isolated using Ficoll-Histopaque density gradient centrifugation and then cryopreserved in the vapor phase of liquid nitrogen. Analytical flow cytometry was used to check the purity and quantity of every magnetically sorted T cell population. From each sorted fraction, genomic DNA was isolated and quantified by UV absorbance on a Nanodrop 2000c. With respect to this clone: Its antigen target is currently unknown. Base qualities are missing; no much larger clone stands one base away.

Taken from cysteine to phenylalanine, the CDR3 has 17 residues. Just CDR3 DNA is preserved here, 51 bases in frame from base 1. For this chain, trimming is 0 bases at the V end and 7 bases at the J end, and the number of junction bases without a gene match is 9. CDR1 and CDR2 were assigned from the germline V gene as KGHSH and LQKENI. Here the chain combines TRBV18 and TRBJ2-1, with 10 bases aligning to TRBD2. This TCR was recovered from a man younger than 30 in good health. Some clones in this sample may be carry-over from other donors' samples. Sequenced material: naive CD4+ T cells from PBMCs. The sample's cell subset or site, from its label and the paper: CD45RA+ positively selected. The nucleotide sequence reads TGTGCCAGCTCACCACCGGGGAGCGGGAGGGTGTTGAATGAGCAGTTCTTC. Its protein is CASSPPGSGRVLNEQFF.